The present T cell receptor beta chain was sequenced within a study of control samples from healthy donors and cancer patients. Germline V gene lookup returns CDR1 SGHKS and CDR2 YYEKEE (reference sequence). The V end lost 0 bases, the J end lost 0 bases, and 10 bases lay between the germline ends. The CDR3 loop spans 15 amino acids. Some clones are missing from TCRdb's copy, which holds only in-frame ones; the method was immunoSEQ multiplex PCR. The table shows around 130,000 clones, with roughly 90% occurring only once. The sequencing sample was made of blood. The source of this sequence is a man over 45 in good health. The chain combines TRBV5-5 with TRBJ2-7, with TRBD2 as a possible D gene (5 bases). CDR3 residues: CASSLGGSSSYEQYF. In DNA, the CDR3 is TGTGCCAGCAGCTTGGGCGGGTCGAGCTCCTACGAGCAGTACTTC. Combining the CDR3 with reference TRBV5-5 and TRBJ2-7 gives the whole variable domain DAGVTQSPTHLIKTRGQQVTLRCSPISGHKSVSWYQQVLGQGPQFIFQYYEKEERGRGNFPDRFSARQFPNYSSELNVNALLLGDSALYLCASSLGGSSSYEQYFGPGTRLTVT.